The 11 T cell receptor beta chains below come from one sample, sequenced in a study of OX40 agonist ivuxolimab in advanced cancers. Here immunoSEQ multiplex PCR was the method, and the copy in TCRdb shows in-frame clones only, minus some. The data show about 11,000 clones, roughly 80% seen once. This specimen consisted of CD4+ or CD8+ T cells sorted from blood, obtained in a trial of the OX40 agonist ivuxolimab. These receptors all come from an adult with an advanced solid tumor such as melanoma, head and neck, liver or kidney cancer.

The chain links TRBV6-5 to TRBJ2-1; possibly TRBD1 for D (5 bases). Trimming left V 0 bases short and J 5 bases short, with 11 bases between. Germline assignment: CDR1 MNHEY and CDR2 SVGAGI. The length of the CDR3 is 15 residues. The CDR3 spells CASSYSGQGHNEQFF. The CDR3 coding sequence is TGTGCCAGCAGTTACTCGGGGCAGGGCCACAATGAGCAGTTCTTC.

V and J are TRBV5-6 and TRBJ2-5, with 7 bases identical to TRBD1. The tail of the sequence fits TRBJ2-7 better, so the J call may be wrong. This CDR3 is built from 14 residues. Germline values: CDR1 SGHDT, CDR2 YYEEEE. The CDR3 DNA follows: TGTGCCAGCAGCTTCGCAGGACAGGTGGACGAGCAGTACTTC. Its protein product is CASSFAGQVDEQYF.

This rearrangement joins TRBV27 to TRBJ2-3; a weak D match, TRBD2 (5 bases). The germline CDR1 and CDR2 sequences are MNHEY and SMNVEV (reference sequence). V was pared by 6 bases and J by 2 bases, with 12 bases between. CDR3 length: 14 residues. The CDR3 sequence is CASSRRAYTDTQYF. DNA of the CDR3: TGTGCCAGCAGCCGGCGGGCTTACACAGATACGCAGTATTTT.

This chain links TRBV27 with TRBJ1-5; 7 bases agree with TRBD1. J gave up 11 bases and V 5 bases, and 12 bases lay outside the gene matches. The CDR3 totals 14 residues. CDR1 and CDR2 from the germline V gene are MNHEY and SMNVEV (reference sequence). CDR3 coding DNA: TGTGCCAGCAGTGACAGGGTAGGGCAATCAGCCCAGCATTTT. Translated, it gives CASSDRVGQSAQHF.

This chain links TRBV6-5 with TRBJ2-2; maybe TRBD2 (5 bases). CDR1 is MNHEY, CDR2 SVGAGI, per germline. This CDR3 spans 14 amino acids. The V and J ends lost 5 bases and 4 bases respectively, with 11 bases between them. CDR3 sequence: CASSTLGATGELFF. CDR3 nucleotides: TGTGCCAGCAGTACTCTGGGAGCCACCGGGGAGCTGTTTTTT.

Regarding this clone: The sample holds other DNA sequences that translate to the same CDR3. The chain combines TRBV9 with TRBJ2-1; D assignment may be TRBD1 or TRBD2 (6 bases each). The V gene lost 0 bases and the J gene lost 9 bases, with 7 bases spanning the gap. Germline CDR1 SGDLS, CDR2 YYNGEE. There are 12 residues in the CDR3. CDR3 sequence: CASSVEGGEQFF. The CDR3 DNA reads TGTGCCAGCAGCGTAGAGGGGGGTGAGCAGTTCTTC.

CDR3 nucleotides: TGCGCCAGCAGCCAAGATACGGGGCTCGGAATCACTGAAGCTTTCTTT. Amino acid sequence: CASSQDTGLGITEAFF. The J gene is TRBJ1-1, the V gene TRBV4-1; D may be TRBD1 (5 bases). The CDR3 covers 16 residues. Trimming cost V 0 bases and J 4 bases, with 15 bases left between them. CDR1 and CDR2 from the germline V gene are MGHRA and YSYEKL.

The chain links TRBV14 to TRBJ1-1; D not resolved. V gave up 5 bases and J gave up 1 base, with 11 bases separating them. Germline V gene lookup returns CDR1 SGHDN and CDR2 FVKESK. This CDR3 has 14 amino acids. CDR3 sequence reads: CASSFEVGNTEAFF. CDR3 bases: TGTGCCAGCAGCTTCGAGGTCGGGAACACTGAAGCTTTCTTT.

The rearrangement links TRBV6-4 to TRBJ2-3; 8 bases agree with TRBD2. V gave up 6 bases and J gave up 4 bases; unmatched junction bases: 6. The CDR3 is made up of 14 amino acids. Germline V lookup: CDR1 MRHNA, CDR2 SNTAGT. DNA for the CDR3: TGTGCCAGCAGCCGAGCGGGAGCGTCAGATACGCAGTATTTT. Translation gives CASSRAGASDTQYF.

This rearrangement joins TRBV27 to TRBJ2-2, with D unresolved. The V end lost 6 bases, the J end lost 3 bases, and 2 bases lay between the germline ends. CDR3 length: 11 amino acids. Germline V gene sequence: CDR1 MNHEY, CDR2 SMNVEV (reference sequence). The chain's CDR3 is CASRDTGELFF. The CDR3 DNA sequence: TGTGCCAGCAGGGACACCGGGGAGCTGTTTTTT.

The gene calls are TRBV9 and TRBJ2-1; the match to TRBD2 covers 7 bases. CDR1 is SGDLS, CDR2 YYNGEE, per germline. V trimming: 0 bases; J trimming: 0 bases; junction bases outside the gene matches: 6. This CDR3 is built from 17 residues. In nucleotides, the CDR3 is TGTGCCAGCAGCGTAGGGCCGGGAGGTCTCTCCTACAATGAGCAGTTCTTC. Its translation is CASSVGPGGLSYNEQFF.